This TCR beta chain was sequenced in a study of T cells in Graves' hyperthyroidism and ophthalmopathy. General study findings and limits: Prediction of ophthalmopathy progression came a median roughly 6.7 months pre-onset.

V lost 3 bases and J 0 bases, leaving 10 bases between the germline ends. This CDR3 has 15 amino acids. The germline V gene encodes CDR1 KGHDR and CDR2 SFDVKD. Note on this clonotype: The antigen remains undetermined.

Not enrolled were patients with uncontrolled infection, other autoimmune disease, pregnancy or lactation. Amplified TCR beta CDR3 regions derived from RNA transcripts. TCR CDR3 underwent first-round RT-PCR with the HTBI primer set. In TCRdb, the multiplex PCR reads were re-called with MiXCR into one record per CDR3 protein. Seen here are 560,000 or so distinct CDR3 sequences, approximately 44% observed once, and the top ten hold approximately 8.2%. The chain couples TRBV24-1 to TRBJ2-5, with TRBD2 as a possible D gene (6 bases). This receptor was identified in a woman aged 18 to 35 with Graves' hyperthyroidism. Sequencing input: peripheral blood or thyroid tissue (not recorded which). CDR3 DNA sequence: TGTGCCACCAGTGATCGTGGAGGGTACCAAGAGACCCAGTACTTC. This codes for CATSDRGGYQETQYF.